The 28 T cell receptor beta chains below were found in one sample sequenced in a study of blood T cell repertoires in COVID-19 (dated by TCRdb to the early 2020s). The library was obtained by the immunoSEQ multiplex PCR assay. TCRdb's version of the immuneACCESS table is confined to in-frame rearrangements and falls short of the full clone set. An unresolved V gene accounts for under half of the shortfall where checked; the remainder is of unknown origin. Counted in this sample were roughly 240,000 clones; roughly 85% of them appeared once. The ten largest clonotypes hold roughly 5% of the sample. Sequences were obtained from peripheral blood. The receptors were sampled from a man in his forties or fifties with COVID-19, enrolled during active disease.

This sequence joins TRBV6-1 and TRBJ1-2; TRBD1 might be the D (6 bases). CDR1 and CDR2 from the germline V gene are MNHNS and SASEGT. Trimming removed 2 bases from V and 8 bases from J, with 15 bases in between. The CDR3 is 14 amino acids. Here the CDR3 reads CASSERGILRGYTF. The CDR3 coding sequence is TGTGCCAGCAGTGAAAGGGGGATATTAAGAGGCTACACCTTC.

The chain is built from TRBV10-3 and TRBJ2-7; a weak D match, TRBD1 (5 bases). Germline V CDR1 and CDR2: ENHRY, SYGVKD. This CDR3 has 14 amino acids. V was trimmed by 3 bases and J by 5 bases, leaving 14 bases between them. The CDR3 nucleotides are TGTGCCATCAGTGAAGGGGATAGGTGGAACGAGCAGTACTTC. It encodes CAISEGDRWNEQYF.

The J gene is TRBJ2-3, the V gene TRBV3-1 (or the pseudogene TRBV3-2); 9 bases match TRBD2. With V trimmed by 2 bases and J by 6 bases, 9 bases remained unmatched. The CDR3 length is 16 residues. The germline CDR1 and CDR2 sequences are LGHDT and YNNKEL (reference sequence). CDR3 residues: CASSQRKRGARDTQYF. Here the CDR3 DNA reads TGTGCCAGCAGCCAAAGGAAGCGGGGGGCCAGGGATACGCAGTATTTT.

The chain joins TRBV4-1 to TRBJ2-1; possibly TRBD2 for D (6 bases). The CDR3 is made up of 12 amino acids. The V and J ends lost 3 bases and 10 bases respectively, with 10 bases between them. Germline-derived CDR1 and CDR2 are MGHRA and YSYEKL. The CDR3 nucleotides read TGCGCCAGCAGCCAGGGCGGGGCCGAGCAGTTCTTC. This codes for CASSQGGAEQFF.

The chain joins TRBV27 to TRBJ1-5; 7 positions agree with TRBD1. V lost 3 bases to trimming and J lost 5 bases; unmatched junction nucleotides: 1. The germline V gene encodes CDR1 MNHEY and CDR2 SMNVEV (reference sequence). The CDR3 is 13 amino acids. Here the CDR3 reads CASSFTGDQPQHF. The DNA for the CDR3 is TGTGCCAGCAGTTTTACAGGGGATCAGCCCCAGCATTTT.

This chain connects TRBV19 to TRBJ2-4, with 10 bases fitting TRBD1. Germline V lookup: CDR1 LNHDA, CDR2 SQIVND (reference sequence). V gave up 4 bases and J gave up 6 bases; unmatched junction bases: 0. The CDR3 loop spans 13 amino acids. CDR3 in DNA: TGTGCCAGTAGTAGACAGGGGGCAAACATTCAGTACTTC. Amino acids: CASSRQGANIQYF. The full variable domain, completed using reference TRBV19 and TRBJ2-4, is DGGITQSPKYLFRKEGQNVTLSCEQNLNHDAMYWYRQDPGQGLRLIYYSQIVNDFQKGDIAEGYSVSREKKESFPLTVTSAQKNPTAFYLCASSRQGANIQYFGAGTRLSVL.

V gene TRBV11-2 combines with J gene TRBJ1-1; possible D gene TRBD1, 6 bases. Trimming shortened V by 0 bases and J by 6 bases, and 8 bases separated the two germline ends. The CDR3 sequence is 13 residues long. Germline assignment: CDR1 SGHAT and CDR2 FQNNGV. This CDR3 is CASSLERQAEAFF. The CDR3 DNA follows: TGTGCCAGCAGCTTAGAAAGACAGGCTGAAGCTTTCTTT.

This sequence joins TRBV5-6 and TRBJ1-3; D is undetermined. The CDR3 has 16 amino acids. Between the trimmed V and J ends, which lost 4 bases and 0 bases, there was a span of 14 bases. Germline V CDR1 and CDR2: SGHDT, YYEEEE. DNA of the CDR3: TGTGCCAGCAGCCCCTGGGCCAGTTTCTCTGGAAACACCATATATTTT. It codes for CASSPWASFSGNTIYF.

The chain carries TRBV30 and TRBJ1-2, with 8 bases lining up with TRBD1. Per the germline V gene, CDR1 is GTSNPN and CDR2 is SVGIG (reference sequence). Trimming at V came to 3 bases and at J to 5 bases, leaving 5 bases not matched to a gene. The CDR3 runs 13 residues. The CDR3 protein is CAWSRDRGYGYTF. CDR3 nucleotide sequence: TGTGCCTGGAGCCGCGACAGGGGATATGGCTACACCTTC. Together with reference TRBV30 and TRBJ1-2, the CDR3 gives the full variable domain: SQTIHQWPATLVQPVGSPLSLECTVEGTSNPNLYWYRQAAGRGLQLLFYSVGIGQISSEVPQNLSASRPQDRQFILSSKKLLLSDSGFYLCAWSRDRGYGYTFGSGTRLTVV.

This chain uses TRBV19 with TRBJ2-3; a possible D gene is TRBD1 (6 bases). Germline V gives CDR1 LNHDA, CDR2 SQIVND (reference sequence). V shed 7 bases and J shed 2 bases, with 16 bases lying between them. CDR3 size: 15 residues. The DNA of the CDR3 is TGTGCCAGTACTAGACAGGCCGCCCACACAGATACGCAGTATTTT. It specifies CASTRQAAHTDTQYF.

This clone came up once. The chain carries TRBV4-2 and TRBJ2-5; TRBD2 agrees at 8 bases. Per germline, CDR1 LGHNA and CDR2 YNFKEQ. The CDR3 contains 17 residues. Unmatched junction bases numbered 7, after V lost 0 bases and J lost 1 base. Here the CDR3 DNA reads TGTGCCAGCAGCCAAGATAGAACGCGGGGGGTCCAAGAGACCCAGTACTTC. As protein: CASSQDRTRGVQETQYF.

The chain joins TRBV5-1 to TRBJ2-2; TRBD1 might be the D (6 bases). This CDR3 comprises 16 residues. V was pared by 0 bases and J by 0 bases, with 9 bases between. Per the germline V gene, CDR1 is SGHRS and CDR2 is YFSETQ. CDR3 in DNA: TGCGCCAGCAGCTTGGAGGCAGGGGCGAACACCGGGGAGCTGTTTTTT. Its translation is CASSLEAGANTGELFF.

This clone was seen a handful of times. The chain recombines TRBV19 with TRBJ2-2; 12 bases fit TRBD2. Germline V lookup: CDR1 LNHDA, CDR2 SQIVND (reference sequence). With V trimmed by 8 bases and J by 6 bases, 10 bases remained unmatched. This CDR3 has 16 residues. The CDR3, as DNA: TGTGCCAGTGGAGTATACCTAGCGGGGGGGCCCGGGGAGCTGTTTTTT. Protein: CASGVYLAGGPGELFF.

The chain joins TRBV6-5 to TRBJ2-7; 8 bases fit TRBD1. Germline-derived CDR1 and CDR2 are MNHEY and SVGAGI. This CDR3 is built from 13 residues. Losses at the gene ends were 4 bases for V and 5 bases for J; bases not matched to a gene: 4. CDR3 loop: CASSSDRGHEQYF. The CDR3 bases are TGTGCCAGCAGTTCCGACAGGGGCCACGAGCAGTACTTC.

The chain uses TRBV5-1 and TRBJ2-7; 7 bases match TRBD1. The germline CDR1 and CDR2 sequences are SGHRS and YFSETQ. The length of the CDR3 is 16 residues. V shed 0 bases, J shed 4 bases, and the junction held 10 bases outside the gene matches. The CDR3 bases are TGCGCCAGCAGCTTGGGTAGGGGGCTCGGAGGTTACGAGCAGTACTTC. Amino acids: CASSLGRGLGGYEQYF.

The chain uses TRBV5-1 and TRBJ1-4; 8 bases map to TRBD1. V lost 5 bases to trimming and J lost 8 bases; unmatched junction nucleotides: 11. CDR1 is SGHRS and CDR2 is YFSETQ in the germline V gene. The CDR3 spans 15 residues. The CDR3: CASSGGQAFGEKLFF. The DNA for the CDR3 is TGCGCCAGCAGTGGGGGACAGGCCTTCGGGGAAAAACTGTTTTTT.

The chain is built from TRBV6-2 or TRBV6-3 and TRBJ2-5, with TRBD2 matching 7 bases. CDR1 is MNHEY, CDR2 SVGEGT, per germline. V shed 4 bases, J shed 4 bases, and the junction held 3 bases outside the gene matches. The CDR3 is made up of 13 amino acids. The CDR3 nucleotides are TGTGCCAGCAGTTGGGGGGGAGGAGAGACCCAGTACTTC. This sequence encodes CASSWGGGETQYF.

The chain employs TRBV5-5 and TRBJ1-4, with a weak D call TRBD1 (5 bases). The CDR3 is 15 amino acids. The V end lost 0 bases, the J end lost 7 bases, and 13 bases lay between the germline ends. Germline values: CDR1 SGHKS, CDR2 YYEKEE (reference sequence). CDR3: CASSLAGTGGEKLFF. The CDR3 bases are TGTGCCAGCAGCTTGGCCGGGACGGGAGGTGAAAAACTGTTTTTT.

This clone was recorded a few times. This chain links TRBV27 with TRBJ2-6, with 8 bases identical to TRBD1. CDR1 is MNHEY, CDR2 SMNVEV, per germline (reference sequence). With V trimmed by 6 bases and J by 1 base, 8 bases remained unmatched. The CDR3 is 17 amino acids. The CDR3 DNA reads TGTGCCAGCAGGTCGTTGACAGGGGAATCTGGGGCCAACGTCCTGACTTTC. It encodes CASRSLTGESGANVLTF.

The rearrangement links TRBV6-6 to TRBJ1-4, with D possibly being TRBD1 (6 bases). Trimming removed 6 bases at V and 2 bases at J, with 16 bases between. The CDR3 totals 16 residues. Germline assignment: CDR1 MNHNY and CDR2 SVGAGI (reference sequence). In DNA form, the CDR3 reads TGTGCCAGCAGGGAACGGGGGGGGGCTACTAATGAAAAACTGTTTTTT. This encodes CASRERGGATNEKLFF.

The chain employs TRBV6-5 and TRBJ2-5, with D unclear. Germline assignment: CDR1 MNHEY and CDR2 SVGAGI. The CDR3 covers 13 residues. Trimming shortened V by 5 bases and J by 3 bases, and 10 bases separated the two germline ends. CDR3 in DNA: TGTGCCAGCAGTAAATACAATAAAGAGACCCAGTACTTC. Amino acids: CASSKYNKETQYF.

This sequence joins TRBV12-2 and TRBJ1-5; the D call of TRBD1 is as the table states it, not checked on the DNA. TRBV12-2 constitutes a pseudogene. CDR3 length: 18 amino acids. CDR3 region: CASPRGPWDKGVNQPQHF. DNA of the CDR3: TGTGCAAGTCCCCGGGGCCCATGGGACAAGGGTGTCAATCAGCCCCAGCATTTT.

CDR3 sequence: CASSRGQGSYEQYF. CDR3 DNA: TGTGCCAGCAGCAGGGGACAGGGGAGCTACGAGCAGTACTTC. The genes are TRBV3-1 (or the pseudogene TRBV3-2) and TRBJ2-7, with 10 bases matching TRBD1. The CDR3 runs to 14 residues. J was trimmed by 3 bases and V by 5 bases; bases with no gene match: 4. CDR1 is LGHDT, CDR2 YNNKEL, per germline (reference sequence).

The chain links TRBV3-1 (or the pseudogene TRBV3-2) to TRBJ1-6; D not resolved. The germline V gene has CDR1 LGHDT and CDR2 YNNKEL (reference sequence). The germline V and J ends were trimmed by 2 bases and 7 bases, with 3 bases remaining between them. The CDR3 runs 12 residues. Written as DNA, the CDR3 is TGTGCCAGCAGCCAACAGAATTCACCCCTCCACTTT. It codes for CASSQQNSPLHF.

The genes are TRBV7-8 and TRBJ1-4; D gene unclear. The CDR3 extends over 14 amino acids. The germline CDR1 and CDR2 sequences are SGHVS and FQNEAQ. V lost 7 bases to trimming and J lost 3 bases, with 12 bases between them. The CDR3 nucleotides read TGTGCCAGCACCCTGCTTCTATCTAATGAAAAACTGTTTTTT. Translated, it gives CASTLLLSNEKLFF.

This sequence joins TRBV6-1 and TRBJ1-6; perhaps TRBD1 as D (6 bases). Germline V gene sequence: CDR1 MNHNS, CDR2 SASEGT. This CDR3 contains 16 residues. V was pared by 3 bases and J by 6 bases, with 15 bases between. CDR3 nucleotides: TGTGCCAGCAGTGAGAGCTTGAAAGGGGGTAATTCACCCCTCCACTTT. Its translation is CASSESLKGGNSPLHF.

V and J are TRBV5-6 and TRBJ2-6; D is uncertain. Germline V CDR1 and CDR2: SGHDT, YYEEEE. V dropped 4 bases and J dropped 0 bases, with 11 bases sitting between them. This CDR3 region has 16 residues. The CDR3 spells CASSHWANSGANVLTF. CDR3 in DNA: TGTGCCAGCAGCCATTGGGCCAACTCTGGGGCCAACGTCCTGACTTTC.

The genes are TRBV5-1 and TRBJ1-1; D may be TRBD1 (5 bases). The germline V and J ends were trimmed by 3 bases and 1 base, with 25 bases remaining between them. The germline CDR1 and CDR2 sequences are SGHRS and YFSETQ. The CDR3 spans 19 residues. The CDR3 is CASSWGGYSSLESNTEAFF. CDR3 DNA: TGCGCCAGCAGCTGGGGGGGTTACAGCTCCTTGGAATCGAACACTGAAGCTTTCTTT. The entire variable domain, with the rest obtained from reference TRBV5-1 and TRBJ1-1, is as follows: KAGVTQTPRYLIKTRGQQVTLSCSPISGHRSVSWYQQTPGQGLQFLFEYFSETQRNKGNFPGRFSGRQFSNSRSEMNVSTLELGDSALYLCASSWGGYSSLESNTEAFFGQGTRLTVV.